This T cell receptor beta chain originates from a study of blood T cells in healthy people across ages. This CDR3 has 14 amino acids. Germline loops: CDR1 SGHDT, CDR2 YYEEEE. Trimming cost V 0 bases and J 5 bases, with 11 bases left between them. Russia was home to the donors, healthy Caucasian individuals aged roughly 6 to 90. Then a second PCR, running about 6 to 11 cycles, was carried out with a sample-barcoded 5' primer and a J-beta primer mix. MiXCR, run by TCRdb on the 5' RACE reads, gives a single entry per CDR3 protein. The sample has about 500,000 distinct CDR3 sequences; less than 25% are singletons. These data were likewise used in another study, on T cells of mothers and their children. Per that paper: Each donor was one of three healthy Caucasian mothers or one of their six children. Within related and unrelated pairs, thymic selection shapes TCR recombination output in a similar way.

This TCR came from a boy aged 10-17 years in good health. The source material was blood. The chain has TRBV5-6 and TRBJ2-5, with a weak D call TRBD1 (5 bases). The CDR3 protein is CASSLGLGAETQYF. The CDR3 DNA reads TGTGCCAGCAGCTTGGGTCTAGGGGCGGAGACCCAGTACTTC.